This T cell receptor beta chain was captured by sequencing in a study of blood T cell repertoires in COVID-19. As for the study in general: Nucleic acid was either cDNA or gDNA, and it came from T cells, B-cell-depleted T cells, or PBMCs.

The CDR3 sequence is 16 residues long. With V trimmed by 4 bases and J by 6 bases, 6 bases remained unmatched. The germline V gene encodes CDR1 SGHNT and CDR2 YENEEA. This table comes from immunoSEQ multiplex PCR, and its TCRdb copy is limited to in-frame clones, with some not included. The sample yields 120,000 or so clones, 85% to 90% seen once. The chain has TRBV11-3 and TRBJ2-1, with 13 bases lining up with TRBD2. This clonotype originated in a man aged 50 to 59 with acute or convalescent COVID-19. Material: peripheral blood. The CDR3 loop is CASSWQLAGGRNEQFF. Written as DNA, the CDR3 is TGTGCCAGCAGCTGGCAACTAGCGGGAGGGCGCAATGAGCAGTTCTTC.